A selection of T cell receptor beta chains follows, all from one sample in a study of vaccination effects on CD4 cells after COVID-19. Measured with immunoSEQ multiplex PCR; TCRdb has only the in-frame clones, and not every one. The repertoire has 50,000 or so clones, 79% of them found once; the top ten carry 6%. Their antigen targets remain unknown. The sample here was CD4+ T cells from PBMCs cultured with HCoV-OC43 spike peptides, taken before COVID-19 vaccination. Receptors originate from a human donor who received a COVID-19 vaccine. Both conserved end residues are part of each CDR3. D genes are given only for firm matches. Part of the rows lack a size; the others show once, few, many or a class for expanded clones.

>TRBV7-3|NA|NA|13|TRBJ2-5
CASSLLGGETQYF
TGTGCCAGCAGCTTACTAGGGGGAGAGACCCAGTACTTC
>TRBV4-1|NA|TRBD2|19|TRBJ2-1
CASSLRGLAGSRSYNEQFF
TGCGCCAGCAGCCTCCGGGGACTAGCGGGGAGCCGCTCCTACAATGAGCAGTTCTTC
>TRBV10-1|NA|NA|16|TRBJ2-1
CASSEWKRREPNEQFF
TGCGCCAGCAGTGAGTGGAAGCGGAGAGAACCTAATGAGCAGTTCTTC
>TRBV24-1|once|TRBD1|15|TRBJ1-4
CATSERGQPNEKLFF
TGTGCCACCAGTGAACGGGGACAGCCTAATGAAAAACTGTTTTTT
>TRBV13|NA|NA|16|TRBJ1-2
CASSLGRGGWLYGYTF
TGTGCCAGCAGCTTAGGCCGTGGGGGCTGGTTGTATGGCTACACCTTC
>TRBV5-1|NA|NA|13|TRBJ1-1
CASSSPGHTEAFF
TGCGCCAGCAGCTCTCCTGGGCACACTGAAGCTTTCTTT
>TRBV5-1|NA|NA|13|TRBJ1-6
CASSSEGNSPLHF
TGCGCCAGCAGCTCCGAAGGCAATTCACCCCTCCACTTT
>TRBV11-2|few|NA|14|TRBJ1-2
CASSPQGKLFGYTF
TGTGCCAGCAGCCCTCAGGGTAAACTGTTCGGCTACACCTTC
>TRBV27|NA|TRBD2|17|TRBJ2-3
CASSLPPTSRPTDTQYF
TGTGCCAGCAGTTTACCCCCGACTAGCCGACCCACAGATACGCAGTATTTT
>TRBV10-2|NA|NA|11|TRBJ2-5
CASSVAETQYF
TGCGCCAGCAGTGTCGCAGAGACCCAGTACTTC
>TRBV5-1|NA|NA|13|TRBJ2-3
CASGGRGGDTQYF
TGCGCCAGCGGTGGCAGGGGAGGAGATACGCAGTATTTT
>TRBV9|few|TRBD1|17|TRBJ1-2
CASSVNLRQGDLYGYTF
TGTGCCAGCAGCGTAAATTTAAGACAGGGGGACCTATATGGCTACACCTTC
>TRBV5-1|few|NA|13|TRBJ2-1
CASSLGGDNEQFF
TGCGCCAGCAGCTTGGGAGGGGACAATGAGCAGTTCTTC
>TRBV5-1|NA|NA|14|TRBJ1-2
CASSLDLVGSGYTF
TGCGCCAGCAGCTTGGATCTGGTGGGGAGTGGCTACACCTTC
>TRBV7-2|NA|NA|15|TRBJ1-5
CASSFQGARNQPQHF
TGTGCCAGCAGCTTTCAGGGTGCGCGCAATCAGCCCCAGCATTTT
>TRBV2|once|NA|14|TRBJ2-5
CASSEVEFGGTQYF
TGTGCCAGCAGTGAAGTTGAGTTTGGGGGGACCCAGTACTTC
>TRBV3-1/TRBV3-2|NA|TRBD1|14|TRBJ1-2
CASSRAGQGYGYTF
TGTGCCAGCAGCCGGGCGGGACAGGGATATGGCTACACCTTC
>TRBV6-2/TRBV6-3|NA|NA|11|TRBJ2-3
CASSYMDTQYF
TGTGCCAGCAGTTACATGGATACGCAGTATTTT